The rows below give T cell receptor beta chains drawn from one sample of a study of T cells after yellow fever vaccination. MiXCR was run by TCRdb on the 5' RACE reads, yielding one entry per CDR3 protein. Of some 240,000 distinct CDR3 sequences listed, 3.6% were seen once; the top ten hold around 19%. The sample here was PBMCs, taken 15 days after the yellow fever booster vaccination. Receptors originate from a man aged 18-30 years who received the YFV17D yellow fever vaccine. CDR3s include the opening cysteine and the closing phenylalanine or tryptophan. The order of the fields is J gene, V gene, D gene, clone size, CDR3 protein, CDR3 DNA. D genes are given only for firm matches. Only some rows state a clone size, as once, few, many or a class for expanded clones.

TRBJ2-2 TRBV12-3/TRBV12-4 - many CASSLGTGTANTGELFF TGTGCCAGCAGTTTGGGGACCGGGACCGCGAACACCGGGGAGCTGTTTTTT
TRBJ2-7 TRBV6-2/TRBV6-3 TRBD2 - CASGAGGPSEQYF TGTGCCAGCGGAGCGGGGGGCCCTTCCGAGCAGTACTTC
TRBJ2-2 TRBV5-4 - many CASSSEAANTGELFF TGTGCCAGCAGCTCCGAAGCCGCGAACACCGGGGAGCTGTTTTTT
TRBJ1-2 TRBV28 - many CATNPQPNYGYTF TGTGCCACCAACCCGCAACCTAACTATGGCTACACCTTC
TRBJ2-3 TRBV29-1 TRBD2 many CSARAGAFTDTQYF TGCAGCGCACGAGCGGGGGCCTTCACAGATACGCAGTATTTT
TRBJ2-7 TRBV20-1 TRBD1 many CSAQDRQGADEQYF TGCAGTGCTCAAGATCGGCAGGGGGCGGACGAGCAGTACTTC
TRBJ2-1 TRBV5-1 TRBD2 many CASSILSGGAIYEQFF TGCGCCAGCAGCATATTAAGCGGGGGGGCGATCTATGAGCAGTTCTTC
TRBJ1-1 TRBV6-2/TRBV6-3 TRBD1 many CASSYGTGGITSTEAFF TGTGCCAGCAGTTACGGGACAGGGGGTATCACGAGCACTGAAGCTTTCTTT
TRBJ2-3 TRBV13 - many CASSLGGGVPSTDTQYF TGTGCCAGCAGCTTAGGCGGCGGGGTTCCTAGCACAGATACGCAGTATTTT
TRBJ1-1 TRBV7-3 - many CASSFNHGDTEAFF TGTGCCAGCAGCTTCAACCACGGAGACACTGAAGCTTTCTTT
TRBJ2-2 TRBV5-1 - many CASSLRVPNTGELFF TGCGCCAGCAGCTTGCGGGTCCCGAACACCGGGGAGCTGTTTTTT
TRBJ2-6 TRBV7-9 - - CASSTHRVTGANVLTF TGTGCCAGCAGCACACACAGGGTTACTGGGGCCAACGTCCTGACTTTC
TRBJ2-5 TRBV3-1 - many CASSLADNGETQYF TGTGCCAGCAGCCTCGCCGATAATGGGGAGACCCAGTACTTC
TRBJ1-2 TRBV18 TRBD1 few CASSPPGQGGYGYTF TGTGCCAGCTCACCACCGGGACAGGGGGGCTATGGCTACACCTTC
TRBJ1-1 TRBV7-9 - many CASSLAAKRGTFF TGTGCCAGCAGCTTAGCGGCCAAACGGGGAACTTTCTTT
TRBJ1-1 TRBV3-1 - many CASSQGLGFTEAFF TGTGCCAGCAGCCAAGGGCTGGGGTTTACTGAAGCTTTCTTT
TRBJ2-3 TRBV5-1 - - CASTPGGWDTQYF TGCGCCAGCACTCCCGGGGGATGGGATACGCAGTATTTT
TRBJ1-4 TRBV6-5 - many CASGSRGLFEKLFF TGTGCCAGCGGGAGCAGGGGTTTGTTTGAAAAACTGTTTTTT
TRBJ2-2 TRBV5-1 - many CASSLDRYTGELFF TGCGCCAGCAGCTTGGATAGGTACACCGGGGAGCTGTTTTTT
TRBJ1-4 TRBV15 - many CATSTLMGANEKLFF TGTGCCACCAGCACTCTGATGGGGGCTAATGAAAAACTGTTTTTT
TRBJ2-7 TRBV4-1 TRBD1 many CASSQDRDLYEQYF TGCGCCAGCAGCCAGGACAGGGACCTCTACGAGCAGTACTTC
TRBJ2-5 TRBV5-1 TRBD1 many CASAPTGLETQYF TGCGCCAGCGCGCCGACAGGGTTGGAGACCCAGTACTTC
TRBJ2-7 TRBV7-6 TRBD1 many CASSTTGGSSEQYF TGTGCCAGCAGCACGACAGGGGGCAGCTCCGAGCAGTACTTC
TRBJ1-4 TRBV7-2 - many CASSLRSGNEKLFF TGTGCCAGCAGCCTACGTTCAGGGAATGAAAAACTGTTTTTT
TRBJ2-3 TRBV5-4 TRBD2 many CASSTSASGGARDTQYF TGTGCCAGCAGCACCTCTGCTAGCGGGGGGGCCAGAGATACGCAGTATTTT
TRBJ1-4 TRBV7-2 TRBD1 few CASSRTGFEKLFF TGTGCCAGCAGCCGGACAGGATTTGAAAAACTGTTTTTT